A single sample is the source of the 32 T cell receptor beta chains below, sequenced in a study of blood T cell repertoires in COVID-19. Assay: immunoSEQ multiplex PCR; the TCRdb copy retains only in-frame clones and omits some. The sample shows 90,000 to 120,000 clones, roughly four fifths of them seen only once. Material for sequencing was peripheral blood. These receptors all come from an older man with active or convalescent COVID-19.

V is TRBV5-4 and J is TRBJ1-6; TRBD1 matches 7 bases. With V trimmed by 6 bases and J by 7 bases, 7 bases remained unmatched. This CDR3 comprises 14 residues. CDR1 SGHNT and CDR2 YYREEE come from the germline V gene (reference sequence). The CDR3 region has the DNA TGTGCCAGCAACGACAGGGTTCGGAATTCACCCCTCCACTTT. The encoded protein is CASNDRVRNSPLHF. Full variable domain (rest looked up from reference TRBV5-4 and TRBJ1-6): ETGVTQSPTHLIKTRGQQVTLRCSSQSGHNTVSWYQQALGQGPQFIFQYYREEENGRGNFPPRFSGLQFPNYSSELNVNALELDDSALYLCASNDRVRNSPLHFGNGTRLTVT.

The rearrangement links TRBV19 to TRBJ1-5; 11 positions match TRBD1. The germline V gene has CDR1 LNHDA and CDR2 SQIVND (reference sequence). This CDR3 is built from 15 residues. The V and J ends lost 3 bases and 7 bases, in that order; junction bases with no gene match: 5. The CDR3 spells CASSIRGTGGQPQHF. The CDR3 DNA reads TGTGCCAGTAGTATCAGGGGGACAGGGGGACAGCCCCAGCATTTT. Supplemented by reference TRBV19 and TRBJ1-5, the full variable domain reads DGGITQSPKYLFRKEGQNVTLSCEQNLNHDAMYWYRQDPGQGLRLIYYSQIVNDFQKGDIAEGYSVSREKKESFPLTVTSAQKNPTAFYLCASSIRGTGGQPQHFGDGTRLSIL.

V usage is TRBV5-4 and J usage is TRBJ1-6; 8 bases map to TRBD1. Germline CDR1 reads SGHNT; CDR2 reads YYREEE (reference sequence). This CDR3 spans 15 amino acids. V shed 4 bases and J 10 bases; nucleotides not matched to a gene: 10. The CDR3 bases are TGTGCCAGCAGCGGCGACAGGGGCGAAAGCTCACCCCTCCACTTT. It translates to CASSGDRGESSPLHF. Filled out from reference TRBV5-4 and TRBJ1-6, the complete variable domain reads ETGVTQSPTHLIKTRGQQVTLRCSSQSGHNTVSWYQQALGQGPQFIFQYYREEENGRGNFPPRFSGLQFPNYSSELNVNALELDDSALYLCASSGDRGESSPLHFGNGTRLTVT.

The V gene is TRBV27, the J gene TRBJ2-3; D is possibly TRBD2 (5 bases). This CDR3 spans 15 amino acids. Per the germline V gene, CDR1 is MNHEY and CDR2 is SMNVEV (reference sequence). Trimming shortened V by 1 base and J by 0 bases, and 8 bases separated the two germline ends. CDR3 in DNA: TGTGCCAGCAGTTTATTGTGGACTAGCACAGATACGCAGTATTTT. Translation gives CASSLLWTSTDTQYF.

The table lists this clone with a few counts. This chain uses TRBV5-6 with TRBJ1-3, with unresolved D. The CDR3 extends over 15 amino acids. The germline CDR1 and CDR2 sequences are SGHDT and YYEEEE. V was trimmed by 1 base and J by 0 bases, leaving 8 bases between them. The CDR3 DNA follows: TGTGCCAGCAGCTTGTCGTCCGTCTCTGGAAACACCATATATTTT. Its protein product is CASSLSSVSGNTIYF.

The chain is built from TRBV7-9 and TRBJ1-4; TRBD1 might be the D (5 bases). V lost 4 bases and J 6 bases, leaving 12 bases between the germline ends. Germline V lookup: CDR1 SEHNR, CDR2 FQNEAQ (reference sequence). The CDR3 is made up of 14 amino acids. CDR3: CASSSGRVDEKLFF. CDR3 nucleotide sequence: TGTGCCAGCAGCTCGGGCAGGGTAGATGAAAAACTGTTTTTT.

The chain links TRBV6-5 to TRBJ1-5; 9 nucleotides line up with TRBD1. This CDR3 is 15 amino acids long. Germline assignment: CDR1 MNHEY and CDR2 SVGAGI. Trimming cost V 6 bases and J 3 bases; bases outside gene matches: 6. CDR3 in DNA: TGTGCCAGCAGCCCGGGACAGGGTGTCAATCAGCCCCAGCATTTT. It is translated as CASSPGQGVNQPQHF.

V and J are TRBV28 and TRBJ1-5, with D maybe TRBD1 (6 bases). This CDR3 is built from 15 residues. V lost 3 bases and J lost 3, with 12 bases in between. CDR1 and CDR2 from the germline V gene are MDHEN and SYDVKM. CDR3: CASSFARDNNQPQHF. The CDR3 region has the DNA TGTGCCAGCAGTTTTGCCCGGGACAACAATCAGCCCCAGCATTTT.

The rearrangement uses TRBV2 and TRBJ1-3; unclear D gene. Germline V gives CDR1 SNHLY, CDR2 FYNNEI. Trimming removed 3 bases from V and 4 bases from J, with 4 bases in between. There are 12 residues in the CDR3. In nucleotides, the CDR3 is TGTGCCAGCAGTGACCAGGGAAACACCATATATTTT. Amino acids: CASSDQGNTIYF. Using reference TRBV2 and TRBJ1-3 for the parts outside the CDR3, the full variable domain is EPEVTQTPSHQVTQMGQEVILRCVPISNHLYFYWYRQILGQKVEFLVSFYNNEISEKSEIFDDQFSVERPDGSNFTLKIRSTKLEDSAMYFCASSDQGNTIYFGEGSWLTVV.

This clone has just a few counts. The CDR3 is CSALATSGGAKTQYF. The DNA of the CDR3 is TGCAGCGCCTTGGCGACTAGCGGGGGGGCTAAGACCCAGTACTTC. The genes are TRBV29-1 and TRBJ2-5, with 14 bases lining up with TRBD2. Germline V CDR1 and CDR2: SQVTM, ANQGSEA. The junction had 10 bases not matched to a gene; V was cut back by 7 bases and J by 6 bases. The CDR3 contains 15 residues. Looking up the rest from reference TRBV29-1 and TRBJ2-5 gives the full variable domain: SAVISQKPSRDICQRGTSLTIQCQVDSQVTMMFWYRQQPGQSLTLIATANQGSEATYESGFVIDKFPISRPNLTFSTLTVSNMSPEDSSIYLCSALATSGGAKTQYFGPGTRLLVL.

A note on this clone: This sample also contains other DNA sequences that code for the same CDR3. The CDR3 is CASSSTVDRGGYTF. The CDR3 coding sequence is TGTGCCAGCTCATCGACCGTGGACAGGGGTGGCTACACCTTC. The chain couples TRBV18 to TRBJ1-2; 9 nucleotides match TRBD1. Germline V gene lookup returns CDR1 KGHSH and CDR2 LQKENI. This CDR3 contains 14 residues. With V trimmed by 5 bases and J by 7 bases, 8 bases remained unmatched.

The rearrangement links TRBV5-1 to TRBJ1-4; no reliable D call. The germline V and J ends were trimmed by 1 base and 6 bases, with 7 bases remaining between them. Germline V gives CDR1 SGHRS, CDR2 YFSETQ. The CDR3 extends over 13 amino acids. The CDR3: CASSLLPDEKLFF. For the CDR3, the DNA is TGCGCCAGCAGCTTGTTACCGGATGAAAAACTGTTTTTT.

This clone was recorded a few times. The rearrangement uses TRBV7-9 and TRBJ1-2; 8 bases fit TRBD1. V lost 1 base to trimming and J lost 5 bases; unmatched junction nucleotides: 6. Germline values: CDR1 SEHNR, CDR2 FQNEAQ (reference sequence). The CDR3 totals 15 residues. In DNA form, the CDR3 reads TGTGCCAGCAGCTTAGTCGACAGGGGATGGTATGGCTACACCTTC. Translating it yields CASSLVDRGWYGYTF. Combining the CDR3 with reference TRBV7-9 and TRBJ1-2 gives the whole variable domain DTGVSQNPRHKITKRGQNVTFRCDPISEHNRLYWYRQTLGQGPEFLTYFQNEAQLEKSRLLSDRFSAERPKGSFSTLEIQRTEQGDSAMYLCASSLVDRGWYGYTFGSGTRLTVV.

This clone was observed a handful of times. The gene calls are TRBV18 and TRBJ1-2; the D gene is possibly TRBD1 (5 bases). The germline V and J ends were trimmed by 2 bases and 4 bases, with 17 bases remaining between them. The germline V gene has CDR1 KGHSH and CDR2 LQKENI. This CDR3 spans 16 amino acids. The DNA of the CDR3 is TGTGCCAGCTCACCAACTCGGGGGTTCAGCGGCTATGGCTACACCTTC. Translated, it gives CASSPTRGFSGYGYTF.

The J gene is TRBJ1-5, the V gene TRBV18; no definite D call. CDR1 KGHSH and CDR2 LQKENI come from the germline V gene. The length of the CDR3 is 14 residues. The V end lost 2 bases, the J end lost 7 bases, and 12 bases lay between the germline ends. The CDR3 reads CASSPGRVIQPQHF. The CDR3 region has the DNA TGTGCCAGCTCACCAGGGAGGGTTATCCAGCCCCAGCATTTT.

The chain combines TRBV28 with TRBJ2-5; TRBD2 agrees at 11 bases. V lost 7 bases, J lost 5 bases, and 6 bases stayed unmatched. Germline-derived CDR1 and CDR2 are MDHEN and SYDVKM. The CDR3 covers 14 residues. The CDR3 sequence is CASNRLAGPETQYF. The CDR3 coding sequence is TGTGCCAGCAACAGACTAGCGGGACCGGAGACCCAGTACTTC.

The chain uses TRBV3-1 (or the pseudogene TRBV3-2) and TRBJ2-1; TRBD2 agrees at 8 bases. J gave up 0 bases and V 3 bases, and 1 base lay outside the gene matches. This CDR3 has 15 amino acids. Germline CDR1 is LGHDT and CDR2 is YNNKEL (reference sequence). CDR3 DNA sequence: TGTGCCAGCAGCCAGGGGACTAGCTCCTACAATGAGCAGTTCTTC. It encodes CASSQGTSSYNEQFF.

V usage is TRBV3-1 (or the pseudogene TRBV3-2) and J usage is TRBJ1-3, with 7 bases matching TRBD1. The V segment lost 4 bases and the J segment 0 bases; nucleotides outside the gene matches: 6. CDR1 is LGHDT, CDR2 YNNKEL, per germline (reference sequence). The CDR3 spans 16 residues. This CDR3 is CASSPRDSPSGNTIYF. For the CDR3, the DNA is TGTGCCAGCAGCCCCCGGGACAGTCCCTCTGGAAACACCATATATTTT.

V is TRBV6-6 and J is TRBJ1-5, with 7 bases identical to TRBD1. The V segment lost 6 bases and the J segment 0 bases; nucleotides outside the gene matches: 8. The CDR3 contains 16 residues. CDR1 and CDR2 (germline): MNHNY, SVGAGI (reference sequence). CDR3 loop: CASRNRQGDSNQPQHF. DNA of the CDR3: TGTGCCAGCAGAAACCGACAGGGCGATAGCAATCAGCCCCAGCATTTT.

This chain uses TRBV7-9 with TRBJ1-2; D unresolved. Germline V lookup: CDR1 SEHNR, CDR2 FQNEAQ (reference sequence). This CDR3 is 13 amino acids long. The V end lost 2 bases, the J end lost 4 bases, and 8 bases lay between the germline ends. CDR3 DNA: TGTGCCAGCAGCTTAAGCGGGCTCTATGGCTACACCTTC. Translation gives CASSLSGLYGYTF.

This clone was seen ten or more times. The genes are TRBV12-3 or TRBV12-4 and TRBJ2-7, with TRBD2 matching over 7 bases. Trimming cost V 1 base and J 4 bases; bases outside gene matches: 1. This CDR3 comprises 13 residues. CDR3 amino acids: CASSLGLAYEQYF. In nucleotides, the CDR3 is TGTGCCAGCAGTTTAGGACTAGCATACGAGCAGTACTTC.

The chain recombines TRBV28 with TRBJ1-4; D perhaps matches TRBD1 (6 bases). Trimming took off 4 bases at V and 7 bases at J, with 10 bases between the two ends. The CDR3 is 13 residues long. The V gene's germline CDR1 is MDHEN and CDR2 SYDVKM. CDR3 sequence: CASSSGTSEKLFF. CDR3 in DNA: TGTGCCAGCAGTTCGGGGACAAGTGAAAAACTGTTTTTT.

The chain carries TRBV18 and TRBJ1-6, with 8 bases that match TRBD1. Germline CDR1 reads KGHSH; CDR2 reads LQKENI. The CDR3 has 15 amino acids. The ends lost 6 bases at V and 5 bases at J; junction bases unmatched: 6. CDR3 coding DNA: TGTGCCAGCTCCCTCGGACAGGGAAATAATTCACCCCTCCACTTT. Translation: CASSLGQGNNSPLHF.

The V gene is TRBV6-1, the J gene TRBJ2-1; no reliable D call. The CDR3 extends over 15 amino acids. Germline V gene data show CDR1 as MNHNS and CDR2 as SASEGT. V was clipped by 3 bases and J by 2 bases, with 11 bases between them. CDR3 region: CASSDTLNAYNEQFF. CDR3 in DNA: TGTGCCAGCAGTGATACGCTAAATGCCTACAATGAGCAGTTCTTC.

This CDR3 is CASSPAGQNYEQYF. The DNA of the CDR3 is TGTGCCAGCTCACCAGCAGGGCAAAACTACGAGCAGTACTTC. The chain combines TRBV18 with TRBJ2-7; D might be TRBD1 (5 bases). CDR1 is KGHSH, CDR2 LQKENI, per germline. The germline V and J ends were trimmed by 2 bases and 3 bases, with 11 bases remaining between them. CDR3 length equals 14 residues.

The genes are TRBV12-5 and TRBJ2-1, with TRBD2 matching 12 bases. With V trimmed by 5 bases and J by 8 bases, 4 bases remained unmatched. From germline, CDR1 is LGHNT and CDR2 FRNRAP. The length of the CDR3 is 14 residues. CDR3 amino acids: CASGASGGAHEQFF. CDR3 nucleotides: TGTGCTAGTGGTGCTAGCGGGGGGGCCCATGAGCAGTTCTTC.

The J gene is TRBJ2-5, the V gene TRBV3-1 (or the pseudogene TRBV3-2), with 10 bases matching TRBD2. This CDR3 is 16 amino acids long. Unmatched junction bases numbered 9, after V lost 3 bases and J lost 5 bases. Per the germline V gene, CDR1 is LGHDT and CDR2 is YNNKEL (reference sequence). The CDR3 loop reads CASSQRLAGAGETQYF. The CDR3 coding sequence is TGTGCCAGCAGCCAGAGGCTAGCGGGAGCGGGTGAGACCCAGTACTTC.

This clone was detected a few times. J is TRBJ2-5 and V is TRBV18, with 7 bases aligning to TRBD2. Germline V gene lookup returns CDR1 KGHSH and CDR2 LQKENI. The CDR3 spans 17 residues. Germline trimming cut 0 bases from V and 0 bases from J; bases unmatched to any gene: 7. The CDR3 DNA reads as TGTGCCAGCTCACCACCAATAAGGGGAGGGTACCAAGAGACCCAGTACTTC. This encodes CASSPPIRGGYQETQYF. Complete variable domain (other parts from reference TRBV18 and TRBJ2-5): NAGVMQNPRHLVRRRGQEARLRCSPMKGHSHVYWYRQLPEEGLKFMVYLQKENIIDESGMPKERFSAEFPKEGPSILRIQQVVRGDSAAYFCASSPPIRGGYQETQYFGPGTRLLVL.

The chain is built from TRBV6-5 and TRBJ2-7; D may be TRBD2 (6 bases). Trimming shortened V by 6 bases and J by 3 bases, and 12 bases separated the two germline ends. CDR3 length equals 13 residues. Per germline, CDR1 MNHEY and CDR2 SVGAGI. Here the CDR3 DNA reads TGTGCCAGCAGGTCCGGGACTTACTACGAGCAGTACTTC. Its protein is CASRSGTYYEQYF.

This chain links TRBV5-4 with TRBJ2-2; TRBD1 might be the D (6 bases). Looked up from germline, CDR1 is SGHNT and CDR2 is YYREEE (reference sequence). Trimming pared 1 base from V and 6 bases from J, leaving 16 bases between. CDR3 length equals 16 residues. The CDR3 bases are TGTGCCAGCAGCTTGAAGGCAGGGGTAACGGCCGGGGAGCTGTTTTTT. Translating it yields CASSLKAGVTAGELFF.

The chain uses TRBV6-5 and TRBJ1-1; 9 bases agree with TRBD1. Trimming removed 5 bases from V and 8 bases from J; junction bases left unmatched: 3. The germline V gene has CDR1 MNHEY and CDR2 SVGAGI. CDR3 size: 12 residues. CDR3 region: CASSRGQGEAFF. CDR3 nucleotides: TGTGCCAGCAGTCGGGGACAGGGAGAAGCTTTCTTT.

V is TRBV4-1 and J is TRBJ2-2; 8 positions agree with TRBD2. Per germline, CDR1 MGHRA and CDR2 YSYEKL. This CDR3 spans 15 amino acids. Trimming removed 3 bases from V and 5 bases from J; junction bases left unmatched: 5. The CDR3 DNA sequence: TGCGCCAGCAGCCACGGGGGGGCCGGAACCGGGGAGCTGTTTTTT. It codes for CASSHGGAGTGELFF.